This T cell receptor beta chain stems from a study of T cells in narcolepsy. Whole-study results and caveats: No autoreactive T cell clone sequences appeared in some memory CD4+ repertoires. Reportedly, autoreactive clonotypes were serially detected in patients' blood but not controls'.

Turning to this clone: Its cognate antigen is unknown.

Germline V CDR1 and CDR2: MNHNS, SASEGT. Trimming took 5 bases from V and 1 from J, leaving 14 bases between them. This CDR3 spans 15 amino acids. Assay used: immunoSEQ multiplex PCR; TCRdb lists only in-frame clones, some missing. The sample holds some 34,000 clones, roughly nine tenths seen once. J is TRBJ1-1 and V is TRBV6-1; D not certain. This sequence was found in a human donor with narcolepsy. Source material: CD45RA- memory CD4+ T cells from PBMCs. The CDR3 nucleotides are TGTGCCAGCAGTCCAGCAGGCCTATCGAACACTGAAGCTTTCTTT. As protein: CASSPAGLSNTEAFF.